Listed below are T cell receptor beta chains from one sample, sequenced in a study of breast tumors, draining lymph nodes, adjacent tissues. TCRdb re-called the multiplex PCR reads with MiXCR, one entry per CDR3 protein. The top ten clones hold roughly 3.5% of a sample with around 230,000 distinct CDR3 sequences, 30% to 35% of them seen once. The sequenced sample consisted of axillary lymph node tissue. The receptors shown here come from a female donor with breast cancer. Some clones in this sample may be carry-over from other donors' samples. Each CDR3 is given with its conserved first and last residue.

v_call: TRBV20-1; j_call: TRBJ1-2; cdr3_aa: CSAPTGSYGYTF
v_call: TRBV19; j_call: TRBJ1-2; cdr3_aa: CASSGGVQGFGYTF
v_call: TRBV7-9; j_call: TRBJ2-2; cdr3_aa: CASTITTGVPGELFF
v_call: TRBV7-9; j_call: TRBJ2-3; cdr3_aa: CASSLGTGREADTQYF
v_call: TRBV12-3/TRBV12-4; j_call: TRBJ2-2; cdr3_aa: CASSHRTSGRNTGELFF
v_call: TRBV9; j_call: TRBJ1-2; cdr3_aa: CASSARGTGGNYGYTF
v_call: TRBV20-1; j_call: TRBJ2-2; cdr3_aa: CSARVPFTNTGELFF
v_call: TRBV9; j_call: TRBJ2-6; cdr3_aa: CASSVVRGSGANVLTF
v_call: TRBV30; j_call: TRBJ2-3; cdr3_aa: CAWVRSGGHTDTQYF
v_call: TRBV6-6; j_call: TRBJ1-3; cdr3_aa: CASSTPELPGNTIYF
v_call: TRBV6-5; j_call: TRBJ2-1; cdr3_aa: CASSHPPVVGYNEQFF